Below, one T cell receptor beta chain is given with its context. These data come from a study of blood T cell repertoires in COVID-19. About the research overall: The origin of the acute and convalescent COVID-19 samples was the United States, Italy and Spain.

The CDR3 covers 15 residues. Germline values: CDR1 LGHNA, CDR2 YSLEER. J was trimmed by 3 bases and V by 0 bases; bases with no gene match: 5. Per the original methods: Estimates of nucleated cell counts were drawn from the amplification of reference gene primers. TCRdb's table, derived via immunoSEQ multiplex PCR, lists solely in-frame clones and lacks some. That table gives V, J and clone size, and the DNA gave D and trimming. This table holds about 120,000 clones, around 85% found once. The V call is TRBV4-3, the J call TRBJ2-7; 7 bases match TRBD1. The receptor's source is a man aged 65 to 85 who had recovered from COVID-19. The sequencing input was peripheral blood. The CDR3 DNA sequence: TGCGCCAGCAGCCAAGATAGGGGACAGCACTACGAGCAGTACTTC. As protein: CASSQDRGQHYEQYF.